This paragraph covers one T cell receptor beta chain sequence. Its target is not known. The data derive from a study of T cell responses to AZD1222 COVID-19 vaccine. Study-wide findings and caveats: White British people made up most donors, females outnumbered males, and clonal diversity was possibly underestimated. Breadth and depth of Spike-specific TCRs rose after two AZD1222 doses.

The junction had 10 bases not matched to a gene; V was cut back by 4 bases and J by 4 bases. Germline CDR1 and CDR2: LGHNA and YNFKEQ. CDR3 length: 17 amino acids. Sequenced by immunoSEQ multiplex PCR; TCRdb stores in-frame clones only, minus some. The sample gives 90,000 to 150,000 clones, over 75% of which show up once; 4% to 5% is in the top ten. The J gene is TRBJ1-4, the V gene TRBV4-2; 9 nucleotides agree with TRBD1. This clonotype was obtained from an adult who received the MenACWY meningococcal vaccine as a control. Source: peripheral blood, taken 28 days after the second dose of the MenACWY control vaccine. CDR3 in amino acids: CASSRVRGQGFNEKLFF. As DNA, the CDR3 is TGTGCCAGCAGCCGCGTTCGAGGACAGGGGTTTAATGAAAAACTGTTTTTT.